The rows below give T cell receptor beta chains drawn from one sample of a study of shared clonotypes between healthy human individuals. Produced via immunoSEQ multiplex PCR; TCRdb's table is partial and in-frame only. The sample holds roughly 680,000 clones; roughly 72% are singletons and the top ten take over 1.5%. The sequenced material came from memory CD4+ T cells sorted from blood. Source of these receptors: a woman aged 25 to 39 in good health. Both conserved end residues are part of each CDR3. D genes are given only for firm matches. Clone sizes are given selectively: once, few, many, or a class where the clone is expanded.

d_call j_call v_call clone_size cdr3_nt cdr3_aa
. TRBJ1-5 TRBV7-9 few TGTGCCAGCACCCGAGGGGACCAGCCCCAGCATTTT CASTRGDQPQHF
. TRBJ2-6 TRBV18 . TGTGCCAGCTCACCACCCAGGATCTCTGGGGCCAACGTCCTGACTTTC CASSPPRISGANVLTF
. TRBJ1-6 TRBV5-1 . TGCGCCAGCAGGATCCAGGGGACGGATTCACCCCTCCACTTT CASRIQGTDSPLHF
TRBD2 TRBJ2-3 TRBV19 . TGTGCCAGTAGTACCCAAGCGGGGGCCACAGATACGCAGTATTTT CASSTQAGATDTQYF
. TRBJ1-2 TRBV28 few TGTGCCAGCAGTCTTCAGACCTATGGCTACACCTTC CASSLQTYGYTF
. TRBJ1-1 TRBV18 . TGTGCCAGCTCCCAGGGACTTAACACTGAAGCTTTCTTT CASSQGLNTEAFF
. TRBJ1-3 TRBV25-1 once TGTGCCAGCAGTCGGACAGCGACTGGAAACACCATATATTTT CASSRTATGNTIYF
. TRBJ1-5 TRBV19 few TGTGCCAGTAGTCCACAGGGCCAGGGGCCCCAGCATTTT CASSPQGQGPQHF
. TRBJ1-2 TRBV28 few TGTGCCACCGATCAACGCTCGGGGGGTAACTATGGCTACACCTTC CATDQRSGGNYGYTF
. TRBJ1-5 TRBV5-4 few TGTGCCAGCAGCTTGGACGCAGCCGATCAGCCCCAGCATTTT CASSLDAADQPQHF
. TRBJ2-6 TRBV6-4 . TGTGCCAGCAGTAGGGACATCTCTGGGGCCAACGTCCTGACTTTC CASSRDISGANVLTF
TRBD1 TRBJ2-3 TRBV27 once TGTGCCAGCAAGTTGCTGCGAGGACAGGGGCGGACAGATACGCAGTATTTT CASKLLRGQGRTDTQYF
. TRBJ2-3 TRBV7-4 . TGTGCCAGCAGCGCCCTTCTTGCCCCCACAGATACGCAGTATTTT CASSALLAPTDTQYF
. TRBJ2-7 TRBV27 . TGTGCCAGCAGTCTCCAACCCCGCCTCGAGCAGTACTTC CASSLQPRLEQYF
. TRBJ2-3 TRBV6-5 . TGTGCCAGCAGTTACAAATCAGGGGCCGGCACAGATACGCAGTATTTT CASSYKSGAGTDTQYF
. TRBJ2-1 TRBV19 few TGTGCCACCGGAGGGAGGAATGAGCAGTTCTTC CATGGRNEQFF
. TRBJ1-5 TRBV28 . TGTGCCAGCAAGATGACAGGTTCTCATCAGCCCCAGCATTTT CASKMTGSHQPQHF
. TRBJ1-5 TRBV18 few TGTGCCAGCTCACCAGGGGTGGCTCAGCCCCAGCATTTT CASSPGVAQPQHF
. TRBJ1-4 TRBV4-1 . TGCGCCAGCAGCCAATCTTCAGCTCGGACAAATGAAAAACTGTTTTTT CASSQSSARTNEKLFF
TRBD2 TRBJ2-1 TRBV18 . TGTGCCAGCTCTCCGGGACTAGCGGGAGATAATGAGCAGTTCTTC CASSPGLAGDNEQFF
. TRBJ2-1 TRBV19 few TGTGCCAGTAGTATAGCGGGCCCTAGCGCCCAACGGGGCAATGAGCAGTTCTTC CASSIAGPSAQRGNEQFF
. TRBJ1-6 TRBV30 . TGTGCCTGGAGTGTAGGATCCGATAATTCACCCCTCCACTTT CAWSVGSDNSPLHF
. TRBJ1-5 TRBV18 few TGTGCCAGCTCACCATATAGCAATCAGCCCCAGCATTTT CASSPYSNQPQHF
. TRBJ1-1 TRBV28 . TGTGCCATTGGTCGGGAGATGAACACTGAAGCTTTCTTT CAIGREMNTEAFF
TRBD1 TRBJ2-2 TRBV10-1 . TGCGCCAGCAGTGGAGGGACAGCGGCCGGGGAGCTGTTTTTT CASSGGTAAGELFF
. TRBJ1-2 TRBV7-8 . TGTGCCAGCAGCACGCAGGCCGCGCTATCCTATGGCTACACCTTC CASSTQAALSYGYTF
. TRBJ2-7 TRBV19 . TGTGCCAGTAGTACCCTGGGTGGAGGGAGCGGGTACGAGCAGTACTTC CASSTLGGGSGYEQYF
TRBD1 TRBJ1-2 TRBV7-9 many TGTGCCAGCAGCCCGATGACAGGGGGGAGGCGGACGGATGGCTACACCTTC CASSPMTGGRRTDGYTF
. TRBJ1-2 TRBV7-2 . TGTGCCAGCAGCTTAAGGAGAGGGTACGACGGCTACACCTTC CASSLRRGYDGYTF
TRBD1 TRBJ2-3 TRBV5-1 few TGCGCCAGCAGCGCGGGACAGGGTGGGGGTACGCAGTATTTT CASSAGQGGGTQYF
TRBD2 TRBJ2-5 TRBV19 . TGTGCCAGTAGTGAAAAGGCGCTAGCGGGAGGGCCAAATCAAGAGACCCAGTACTTC CASSEKALAGGPNQETQYF
. TRBJ2-7 TRBV18 . TGTGCCAGCTCAACATCCAGGGACTCCACCTACGAGCAGTACTTC CASSTSRDSTYEQYF
TRBD1 TRBJ1-5 TRBV4-2 . TGTGCCAGCAGCCAAGTGACAGGGCGGGTATATAGCAATCAGCCCCAGCATTTT CASSQVTGRVYSNQPQHF
TRBD2 TRBJ2-3 TRBV5-4 . TGTGCCAGCAGCTTGAAATTAGCGGGAGACACAGATACGCAGTATTTT CASSLKLAGDTDTQYF
. TRBJ1-5 TRBV25-1 . TGTGCCAGCAGTGGAGGACACAACAATCAGCCCCAGCATTTT CASSGGHNNQPQHF
. TRBJ1-4 TRBV4-1 . TGCGCCAGCAGCCCCGGGGGGCGGGGTGAAAAACTGTTTTTT CASSPGGRGEKLFF
. TRBJ2-7 TRBV29-1 . TGCAGCGCTTCCCTTCATTACGAGCAGTACTTC CSASLHYEQYF
TRBD1 TRBJ1-3 TRBV5-1 . TGCGCCAGTCAACCTGGGACAGCTGGAAACACCATATATTTT CASQPGTAGNTIYF
. TRBJ2-7 TRBV5-4 many TGTGCCAGCAGCTTGGATGCGGCAGGCCGAGAGCAGTACTTC CASSLDAAGREQYF
. TRBJ1-3 TRBV18 . TGTGCCAGCTCACCGGTGACGCTTGCAGGGGAGGGTGGAAACACCATATATTTT CASSPVTLAGEGGNTIYF
. TRBJ1-4 TRBV7-9 few TGTGCCAGCAGCTTAGATCGGGGTGGGGAAAAACTGTTTTTT CASSLDRGGEKLFF
. TRBJ2-3 TRBV10-1 few TGCGCCAGCAGTGAAGGTGGGACCAAGGATACGCAGTATTTT CASSEGGTKDTQYF
TRBD2 TRBJ2-3 TRBV6-1 . TGTGCCATCAGGCTAGCGGGAGTTACAGATACGCAGTATTTT CAIRLAGVTDTQYF
. TRBJ1-1 TRBV7-2 . TGTGCCAGCAGCTCAGGCCGAACGATGAACACTGAAGCTTTCTTT CASSSGRTMNTEAFF
. TRBJ1-4 TRBV30 . TGTGCCTGGACTAGAATGGGGGGCTCTAATGAAAAACTGTTTTTT CAWTRMGGSNEKLFF
. TRBJ2-7 TRBV18 few TGTGCCAGCTCACCACGCGAGGAGTCCCACGAGCAGTACTTC CASSPREESHEQYF